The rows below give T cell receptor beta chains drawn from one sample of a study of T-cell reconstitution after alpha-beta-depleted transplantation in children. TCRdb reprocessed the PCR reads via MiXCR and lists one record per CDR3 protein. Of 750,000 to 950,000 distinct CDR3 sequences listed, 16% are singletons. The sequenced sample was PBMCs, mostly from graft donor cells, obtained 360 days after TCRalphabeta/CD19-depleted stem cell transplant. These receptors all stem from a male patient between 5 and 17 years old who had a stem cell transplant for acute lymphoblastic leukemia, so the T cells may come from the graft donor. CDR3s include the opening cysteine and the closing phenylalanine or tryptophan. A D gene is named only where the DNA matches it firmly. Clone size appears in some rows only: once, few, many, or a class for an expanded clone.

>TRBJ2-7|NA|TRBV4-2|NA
TGTGCCAGCAGCCAAGAGGGGGGAATGTACTACGAGCAGTACTTC
CASSQEGGMYYEQYF
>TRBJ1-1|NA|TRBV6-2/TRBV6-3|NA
TGTGCCAGCAGAATCCAGGGGACTCCTACTGAAGCTTTCTTT
CASRIQGTPTEAFF
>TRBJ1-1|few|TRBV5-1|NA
TGCGCCAGCAGCTTTCAGAGTGAAGCTTTCTTT
CASSFQSEAFF
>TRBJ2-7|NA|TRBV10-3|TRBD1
TGTGCCATGGCCCCAGGACAGGGCCCCTACGAGCAGTACTTC
CAMAPGQGPYEQYF
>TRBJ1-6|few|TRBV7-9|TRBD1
TGTGCCAGCAGCTCACCCGGGACAGGGAAGAGATCACCCCTCCACTTT
CASSSPGTGKRSPLHF
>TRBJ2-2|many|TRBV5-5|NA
TGTGCCAGCAGCATGGGTCTCTTAACCGGGGAGCTGTTTTTT
CASSMGLLTGELFF
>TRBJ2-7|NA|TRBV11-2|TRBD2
TGTGCCAGCAGCTTAAGGAGCGGGAGGGCCCCAGGCCTCTACGAGCAGTACTTC
CASSLRSGRAPGLYEQYF
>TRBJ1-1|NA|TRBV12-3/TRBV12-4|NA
TGTGCCAGCAGTTTAGCAGGGGTCATATCTGAAGCTTTCTTT
CASSLAGVISEAFF
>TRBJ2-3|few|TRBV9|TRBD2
TGTGCCAGCAGCGTAACTAGCGGGAGTGCAGATACGCAGTATTTT
CASSVTSGSADTQYF
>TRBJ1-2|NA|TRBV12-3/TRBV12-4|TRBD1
TGTGCCAGCAGTTTGGCCCCCACAGGGGCGTACTATGGCTACACCTTC
CASSLAPTGAYYGYTF
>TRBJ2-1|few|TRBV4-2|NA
TGTGCCAGCAGCCAAGAGAAGCCCCCGGCCTACAATGAGCAGTTCTTC
CASSQEKPPAYNEQFF
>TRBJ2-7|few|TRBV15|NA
TGTGCCACCAGCAGCTCGGGCGAGCAGTACTTC
CATSSSGEQYF
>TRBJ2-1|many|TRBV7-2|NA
TGTGCCAGCAGCTTAGTACCGGGACCTAGCCGGAATGAGCAGTTCTTC
CASSLVPGPSRNEQFF
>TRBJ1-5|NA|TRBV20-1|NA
TGCAGTGGGTTTCAGGCCGGGGGCATTTTCAATCAGCCCCAGCATTTT
CSGFQAGGIFNQPQHF
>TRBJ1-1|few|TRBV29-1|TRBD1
TGCAGCGTTTGGACAGGGAACACTGAAGCTTTCTTT
CSVWTGNTEAFF
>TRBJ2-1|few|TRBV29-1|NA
TGCAGCGGGGGAGCCGGGGATGATGAGCAGTTCTTC
CSGGAGDDEQFF
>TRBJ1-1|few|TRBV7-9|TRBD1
TGTGCCAGCAGCTTAGTACAGGGGGCCACTGAAGCTTTCTTT
CASSLVQGATEAFF
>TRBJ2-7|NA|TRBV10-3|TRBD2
TGTGCCATCGGAGGAAAGCGGGAGCCCTTATCTTACGAGCAGTACTTC
CAIGGKREPLSYEQYF
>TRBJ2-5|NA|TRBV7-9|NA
TGTGCCAGCAGCTTAGCAATACGGCAGCAAGAGACCCAGTACTTC
CASSLAIRQQETQYF
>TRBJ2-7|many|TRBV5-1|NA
TGCGCCAGTAGCAACAGGGCCAACTACGAGCAGTACTTC
CASSNRANYEQYF
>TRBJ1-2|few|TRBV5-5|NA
TGTGCCAGCAGCCTTACAGTGGGGGCTTATGGCTACACCTTC
CASSLTVGAYGYTF
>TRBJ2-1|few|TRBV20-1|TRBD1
TGCAGTGCTAGAGATGGACAGGGGAGACCGGATTACAATGAGCAGTTCTTC
CSARDGQGRPDYNEQFF
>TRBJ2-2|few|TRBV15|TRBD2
TGTGCCACCAGCAGTCCCATTGCCGGGACTAGCATCACCGGGGAGCTGTTTTTT
CATSSPIAGTSITGELFF
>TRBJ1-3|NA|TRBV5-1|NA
TGCGCCAGCAGCCTGGAAGGGGTTGCGAACACCATATATTTT
CASSLEGVANTIYF
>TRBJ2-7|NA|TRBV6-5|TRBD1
TGTGCCAGCAGTTACTCGGGTGACAGGGGCTACAGTGACACTTACGAGCAGTACTTC
CASSYSGDRGYSDTYEQYF
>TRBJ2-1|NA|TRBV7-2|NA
TGTGCCAGCAGCCCTGCTATGCGGGAGCAGTTCTTC
CASSPAMREQFF
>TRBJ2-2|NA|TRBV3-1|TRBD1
TGTGCCAGCAGCCAACCGGGACAGGGGGACACCGGGGAGCTGTTTTTT
CASSQPGQGDTGELFF
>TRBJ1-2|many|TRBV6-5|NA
TGTGCCAGCAGCTACAGCTCTAACTATGGCTACACCTTC
CASSYSSNYGYTF
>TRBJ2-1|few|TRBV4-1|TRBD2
TGCGCCAGCAGCCTCCTCATGGCGGGAGGGCCGATGAATGAGCAGTTCTTC
CASSLLMAGGPMNEQFF
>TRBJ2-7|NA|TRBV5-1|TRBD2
TGCGCCAGCAGCTATGACCCACTAGCGGGGGCATACGAGCAGTACTTC
CASSYDPLAGAYEQYF
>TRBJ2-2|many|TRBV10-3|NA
TGTGCCATCAGCTGGGGGAACACCGGGGAGCTGTTTTTT
CAISWGNTGELFF
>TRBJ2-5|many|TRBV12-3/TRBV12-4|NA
TGTGCCAGCAGTTTAGTGATCCAAGAGACCCAGTACTTC
CASSLVIQETQYF
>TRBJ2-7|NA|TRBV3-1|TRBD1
TGTGCCAGCAGCGGGACAGTAGTTTACGAGCAGTACTTC
CASSGTVVYEQYF
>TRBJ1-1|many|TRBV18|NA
TGTGCCAGCTCGGGGGGCATGAACACTGAAGCTTTCTTT
CASSGGMNTEAFF
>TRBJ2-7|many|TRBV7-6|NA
TGTGCCAGCAGCCCCGGACCTTACTACGAGCAGTACTTC
CASSPGPYYEQYF
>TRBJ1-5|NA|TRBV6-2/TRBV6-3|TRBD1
TGTGCCAGCAGTTCCCCGGCAGGGGGCCAGCCCCAGCATTTT
CASSSPAGGQPQHF
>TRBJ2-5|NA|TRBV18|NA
TGTGCCAGCTCCCCTCAGGTCGTTACGGTGGAGACCCAGTACTTC
CASSPQVVTVETQYF
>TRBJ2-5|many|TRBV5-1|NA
TGCGCCAGCAGCTTGAGAGGGTCGGAGACCCAGTACTTC
CASSLRGSETQYF
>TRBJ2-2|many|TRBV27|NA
TGTGCCAGCAGTCCTGGTCGGGTGGTGCTGAGCGGGGAGCTGTTTTTT
CASSPGRVVLSGELFF
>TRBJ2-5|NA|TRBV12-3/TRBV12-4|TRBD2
TGTGCCAGCAGTTTAACCCGGACTAGCGGGGGCCGAGGAGAGACCCAGTACTTC
CASSLTRTSGGRGETQYF
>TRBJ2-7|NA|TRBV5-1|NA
TGCGCCAGCAGCGTAGCCCTCGGCCGTTTCTACGAGCAGTACTTC
CASSVALGRFYEQYF
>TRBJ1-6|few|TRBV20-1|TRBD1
TGCAGTGCCTCCTTACAGGGGGCCGGTAATTCACCCCTCCACTTT
CSASLQGAGNSPLHF
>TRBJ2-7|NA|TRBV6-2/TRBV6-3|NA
TGTGCCAGCAGATTACGTAGTAAAGCCTACGAGCAGTACTTC
CASRLRSKAYEQYF
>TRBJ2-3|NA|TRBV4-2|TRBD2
TGTGCCAGCAGCCAAGATCCTAGCGGGAGATTGATCACAGATACGCAGTATTTT
CASSQDPSGRLITDTQYF
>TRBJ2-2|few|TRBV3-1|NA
TGTGCCAGCAGCCTAGGACACTATACGGGAACCGGGGAGCTGTTTTTT
CASSLGHYTGTGELFF
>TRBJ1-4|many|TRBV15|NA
TGTGCCACCAGCAGAGATGCGGCCCATAATGAAAAACTGTTTTTT
CATSRDAAHNEKLFF
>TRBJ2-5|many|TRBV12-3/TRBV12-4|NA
TGCGCCAGCAGCTTGGGACGACAAGAGACCCAGTACTTC
CASSLGRQETQYF
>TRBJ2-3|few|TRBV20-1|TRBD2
TGCAGTGCAAACATCCCCGGACTAGCGCCAGATACGCAGTATTTT
CSANIPGLAPDTQYF
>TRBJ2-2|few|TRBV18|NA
TGTGCCAGCTCTCCCCCTCCTGGGGGCACCGGGGAGCTGTTTTTT
CASSPPPGGTGELFF